This T cell receptor beta chain came from a study of Ad26.COV2.S vaccination and SARS-CoV-2 variants. Libraries were prepared by immunoSEQ multiplex PCR; TCRdb keeps only in-frame clonotypes and omits some of them. The table lists under 300,000 clones, around 90% of them singletons. Sample treatment: around 19 received Ad26.COV2.S at low or high dose, single or two shots; 5 received placebo; per-sample allocation not given. Specimen acquisition occurred on day 63 following the initial vaccine or placebo injection. The V end lost 6 bases, the J end lost 10 bases, and 16 bases lay between the germline ends. The CDR3 is 14 residues long. Germline values: CDR1 SEHNR, CDR2 FQNEAQ (reference sequence).

The material was peripheral blood, obtained in a trial of Ad26.COV2.S vaccine versus placebo. The V and J genes are TRBV7-9 and TRBJ1-6; a possible D gene is TRBD1 (5 bases). This receptor was taken from a person aged 18-60 years who received the Ad26.COV2.S COVID-19 vaccine or a placebo. In DNA, the CDR3 is TGTGCCAGCAGTCGGGGGGGAATAGGGTCACCCCTCCACTTT. Protein: CASSRGGIGSPLHF.